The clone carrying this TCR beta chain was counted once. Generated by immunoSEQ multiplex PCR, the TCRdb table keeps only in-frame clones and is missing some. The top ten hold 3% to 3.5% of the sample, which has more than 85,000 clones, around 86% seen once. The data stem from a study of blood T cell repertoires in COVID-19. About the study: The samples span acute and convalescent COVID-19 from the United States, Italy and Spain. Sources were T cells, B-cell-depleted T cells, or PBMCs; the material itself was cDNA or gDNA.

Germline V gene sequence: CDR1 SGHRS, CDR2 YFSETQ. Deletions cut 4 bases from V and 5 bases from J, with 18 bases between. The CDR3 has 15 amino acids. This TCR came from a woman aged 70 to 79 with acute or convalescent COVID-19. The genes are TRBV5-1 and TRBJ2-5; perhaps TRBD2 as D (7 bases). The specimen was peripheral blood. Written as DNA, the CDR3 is TGCGCCAGCAGCGTGGAGGGGGGGTTGTGGGAGACCCAGTACTTC. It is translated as CASSVEGGLWETQYF.